The 5 T cell receptor beta chains listed next were all sequenced from one sample in a study of T cells in Graves' hyperthyroidism and ophthalmopathy. Amplification yielded TCR beta CDR3 regions, with RNA transcripts as the source. The HTBI primer set drove a first-round RT-PCR of the TCR CDR3. TCRdb passed the multiplex PCR reads through MiXCR, listing each CDR3 protein once. The table records some 300,000 distinct CDR3 sequences, around 19% of them present only once. The sample comprised blood. Receptor source: a man aged 45-65 years with Graves' ophthalmopathy.

The DNA of the CDR3 is TGCGCCAGCACCATCCCCGGACTTCGCACAGATACGCAGTATTTT. It codes for CASTIPGLRTDTQYF. The chain joins TRBV5-1 to TRBJ2-3; D may be TRBD2 (5 bases). Trimming pared 6 bases from V and 1 base from J, leaving 15 bases between. The CDR3 covers 15 residues. CDR1 and CDR2 (germline): SGHRS, YFSETQ.

The CDR3 DNA sequence: TGTGCCAGTAACCCTCAGGGACAGCCGACTAACACTGAAGCTTTCTTT. Translating it yields CASNPQGQPTNTEAFF. V and J are TRBV19 and TRBJ1-1; 7 bases line up with TRBD1. This CDR3 has 16 residues. Trimming took 7 bases from V and 2 from J; bases not matched to a gene: 13. The germline CDR1 and CDR2 sequences are LNHDA and SQIVND (reference sequence).

The V and J genes are TRBV12-3 or TRBV12-4 and TRBJ2-1, with 7 positions matching TRBD1. The CDR3 consists of 15 residues. J was trimmed by 7 bases and V by 6 bases; bases with no gene match: 12. Written as DNA, the CDR3 is TGTGCCAGCAGCCCTAGAGGGGGCTCGGGGAATGAGCAGTTCTTC. It yields the protein CASSPRGGSGNEQFF.

The sample holds many counts of this clonotype. The V and J genes are TRBV20-1 and TRBJ2-3; 7 bases align to TRBD2. V lost 6 bases to trimming and J lost 2 bases; unmatched junction nucleotides: 11. CDR3 size: 15 residues. The germline V gene has CDR1 DFQATT and CDR2 SNEGSKA (reference sequence). CDR3 sequence (DNA): TGCAGTGCACCGCTAGCGGCAGCCTTCACAGATACGCAGTATTTT. It encodes CSAPLAAAFTDTQYF.

In this sample, this clonotype turned up a few times. This rearrangement joins TRBV6-1 to TRBJ1-5; possible D gene TRBD1, 5 bases. Trimming cost V 8 bases and J 6 bases, with 11 bases left between them. This CDR3 region has 12 residues. The germline CDR1 and CDR2 sequences are MNHNS and SASEGT. The CDR3 nucleotides are TGTGCCAGCCACGGGGGAAGTCAGCCCCAGCATTTT. Its translation: CASHGGSQPQHF.